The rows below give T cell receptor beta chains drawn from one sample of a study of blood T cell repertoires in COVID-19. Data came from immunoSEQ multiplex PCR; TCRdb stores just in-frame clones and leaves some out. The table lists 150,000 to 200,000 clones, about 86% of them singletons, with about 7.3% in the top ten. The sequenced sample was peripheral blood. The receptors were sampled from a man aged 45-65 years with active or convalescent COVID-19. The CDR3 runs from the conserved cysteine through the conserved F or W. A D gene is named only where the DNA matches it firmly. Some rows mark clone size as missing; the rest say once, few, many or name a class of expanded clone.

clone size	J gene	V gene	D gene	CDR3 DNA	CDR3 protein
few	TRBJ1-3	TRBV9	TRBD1	TGTGCCAGCAGCGCGACAGGGTCCGGAAACACCATATATTTT	CASSATGSGNTIYF
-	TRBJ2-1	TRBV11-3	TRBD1	TGTGCCAGCAGCTTAGGAGGTTCCCGGACAGGGAAATCCTACAATGAGCAGTTCTTC	CASSLGGSRTGKSYNEQFF
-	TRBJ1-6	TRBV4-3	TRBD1	TGCGCCAGCAGCCAAGGGACAGGGGCCTCACCCCTCCACTTT	CASSQGTGASPLHF
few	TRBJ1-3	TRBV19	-	TGTGCCAGTATTATCGCGGGGGGGGCAATCGGAAACACCATATATTTT	CASIIAGGAIGNTIYF
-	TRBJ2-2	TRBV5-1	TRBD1	TGCGCCAGCAGCTTAGGGACAGGGGCGACCGGGGAGCTGTTTTTT	CASSLGTGATGELFF
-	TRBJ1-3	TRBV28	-	TGTGCCAGCAGTGACACAGGCTTATCTGGAAACACCATATATTTT	CASSDTGLSGNTIYF
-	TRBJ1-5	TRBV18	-	TGTGCCAGCTCACCGGGACAAAGCAATCAGCCCCAGCATTTT	CASSPGQSNQPQHF
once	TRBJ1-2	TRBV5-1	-	TGCGCCAGCAGCTTGGGGTTAGAGCGTAACTATGGCTACACCTTC	CASSLGLERNYGYTF
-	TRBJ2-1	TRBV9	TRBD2	TGTGCCAGCAGCGTAGGGTTAGCGGGGGGAAGTGGTGAGCAGTTCTTC	CASSVGLAGGSGEQFF
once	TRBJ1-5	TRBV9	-	TGTGCCAGCAGCGGCCGTCGGGATAGCAATCAGCCCCAGCATTTT	CASSGRRDSNQPQHF
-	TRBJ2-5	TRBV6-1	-	TGTGCCAGCAGTGAAGCTCGGGAGACCCAGTACTTC	CASSEARETQYF
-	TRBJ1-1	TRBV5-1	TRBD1	TGCGCCAGCAGCTCCCGGGACAGGGGTTCCACTGAAGCTTTCTTT	CASSSRDRGSTEAFF
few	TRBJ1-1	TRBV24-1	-	TGTGCCACCAGTGGTGACAGCTTAAACACTGAAGCTTTCTTT	CATSGDSLNTEAFF
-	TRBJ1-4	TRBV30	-	TGTGCCTGGACTGGAGGGAAAAAACTGTTTTTT	CAWTGGKKLFF
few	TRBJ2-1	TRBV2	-	TGTGCCAGCAGTGGAGGCCCAAGCTCCTACAATGAGCAGTTCTTC	CASSGGPSSYNEQFF
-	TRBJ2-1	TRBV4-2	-	TGTGCCAGCAGTGTCAGAGGGGGGGCTATAGATGAGCAGTTCTTC	CASSVRGGAIDEQFF
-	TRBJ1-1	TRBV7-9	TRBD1	TGTGCCAGCAGCTCCCAGACAGGGGACACTGAAGCTTTCTTT	CASSSQTGDTEAFF
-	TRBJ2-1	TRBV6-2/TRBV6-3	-	TGTGCCAGCAGTTTGGGGCCGTCCTACTCCTACAATGAGCAGTTCTTC	CASSLGPSYSYNEQFF
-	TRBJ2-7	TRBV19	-	TGTGCCAGTAGTAGGACCGGGACAAATTACGAGCAGTACTTC	CASSRTGTNYEQYF
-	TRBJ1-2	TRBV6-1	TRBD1	TGTGCCAGCAGTGAAAAATTTTGGGGGACAGGGACTAACTATGGCTACACCTTC	CASSEKFWGTGTNYGYTF
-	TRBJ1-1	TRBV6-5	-	TGTGCCAGCAGCGCCGACTGGAACACTGAAGCTTTCTTT	CASSADWNTEAFF
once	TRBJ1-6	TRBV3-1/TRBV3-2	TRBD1	TGTGCCAGCAGCCCTACAGGGGCGGATAATTCACCCCTCCACTTT	CASSPTGADNSPLHF
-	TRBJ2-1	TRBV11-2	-	TGTGCCAGCAGCCCCAGGGGCTTTCGGTCCTACAATGAGCAGTTCTTC	CASSPRGFRSYNEQFF
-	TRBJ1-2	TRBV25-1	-	TGTGCCAGCAGTGGGAAGACAGATTCTGGCTACACCTTC	CASSGKTDSGYTF
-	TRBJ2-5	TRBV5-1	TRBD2	TGCGCCAGCAGCTTGGATCCTAGCGGGGGAGAGACCCAGTACTTC	CASSLDPSGGETQYF
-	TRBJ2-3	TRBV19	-	TGTGCCAGTAGGAACCCAAGAAACGGGGATACGCAGTATTTT	CASRNPRNGDTQYF
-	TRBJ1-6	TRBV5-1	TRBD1	TGCGCCAGCAGCCAACTTACAGGGGGGGGTTCACCCCTCCACTTT	CASSQLTGGGSPLHF
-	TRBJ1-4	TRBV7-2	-	TGTGCCAGCAGGCAGGGCGCTAATGAAAAACTGTTTTTT	CASRQGANEKLFF
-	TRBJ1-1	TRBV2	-	TGTGCCAGCAGTGAAGATCGAGAAACTGAAGCTTTCTTT	CASSEDRETEAFF
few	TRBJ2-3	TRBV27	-	TGTGCCAGCAGTTTCCAAGCGGGCTACACAGATACGCAGTATTTT	CASSFQAGYTDTQYF
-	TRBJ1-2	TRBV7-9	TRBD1	TGTGCCAGCAGCAGGGGGCAGGGTGGTGGCTACACCTTC	CASSRGQGGGYTF
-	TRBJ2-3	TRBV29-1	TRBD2	TGCAGCGTTGAGGCTAGCGGGTCCACAGATACGCAGTATTTT	CSVEASGSTDTQYF
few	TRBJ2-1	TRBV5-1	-	TGCGCCAGCAGCTTGGCATCCTCAGGGAATGAGCAGTTCTTC	CASSLASSGNEQFF
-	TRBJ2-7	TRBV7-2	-	TGTGCCAGCAGCCCTTTCGTGACTCCTTACTACGAGCAGTACTTC	CASSPFVTPYYEQYF
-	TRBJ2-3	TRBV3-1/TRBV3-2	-	TGTGCCAGCAGCCAAGTTGCGGGCACAGATACGCAGTATTTT	CASSQVAGTDTQYF
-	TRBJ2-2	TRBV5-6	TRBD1	TGTGCCAGCAGCTATTCATGGACAGGGAACACCGGGGAGCTGTTTTTT	CASSYSWTGNTGELFF
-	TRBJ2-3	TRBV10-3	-	TGTGCCATCAGTGAGTACAGAGCTAGCACAGATACGCAGTATTTT	CAISEYRASTDTQYF
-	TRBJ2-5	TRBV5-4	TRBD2	TGTGCCAGCAGCGAAACTAGCGGGGGGGTCCAGACCCAGTACTTC	CASSETSGGVQTQYF
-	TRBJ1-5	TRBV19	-	TGTGCCAGTAGTATAGAAGGGGCCCTCCAGCATTTT	CASSIEGALQHF
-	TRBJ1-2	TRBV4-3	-	TGCGCCAGCAGCCGGTCAGTCGTAGGAGATGGCTACACCTTC	CASSRSVVGDGYTF
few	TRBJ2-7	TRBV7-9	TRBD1	TGTGCCAGCAGCAGGGACAGGGTATCCTACGAGCAGTACTTC	CASSRDRVSYEQYF
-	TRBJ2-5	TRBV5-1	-	TGCGCCAGCAGCCTAACCCCATCTTCTGAGACCCAGTACTTC	CASSLTPSSETQYF
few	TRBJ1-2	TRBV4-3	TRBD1	TGCGCCAGCAGCCAAGGGACAGGGGGTGGTGGCTACACCTTC	CASSQGTGGGGYTF
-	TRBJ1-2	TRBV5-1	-	TGCGCCAGCAGCGAGGGTGGCTATGGCTACACCTTC	CASSEGGYGYTF
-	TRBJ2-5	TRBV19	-	TGTGCCAGTAGTATGGGGCTACAAGAGACCCAGTACTTC	CASSMGLQETQYF
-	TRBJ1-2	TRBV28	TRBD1	TGTGCCAGCAGGACAGGGTTCGACTATGGCTACACCTTC	CASRTGFDYGYTF
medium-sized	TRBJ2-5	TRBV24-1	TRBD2	TGTGCCACCAGTGGCGCGGGGGGGGCAGAGACCCAGTACTTC	CATSGAGGAETQYF
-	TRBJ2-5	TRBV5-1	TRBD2	TGCGCCAGCAGCGGTGGACTAGCGGGAGTAGGGGAGACCCAGTACTTC	CASSGGLAGVGETQYF
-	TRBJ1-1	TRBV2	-	TGTGCCAGCAGTGAAATCGGGAACACTGAAGCTTTCTTT	CASSEIGNTEAFF
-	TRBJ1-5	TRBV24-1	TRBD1	TGTGCCACCAGTGACAAAGGACAGGGGGGAGGTCAGCCCCAGCATTTT	CATSDKGQGGGQPQHF
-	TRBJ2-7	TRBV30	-	TGTGCCTGGAGTGTAGCTTTTCCCTACGAGCAGTACTTC	CAWSVAFPYEQYF
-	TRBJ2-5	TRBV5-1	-	TGCGCCAGCAGCGACCCCGGGGGACAAGAGACCCAGTACTTC	CASSDPGGQETQYF
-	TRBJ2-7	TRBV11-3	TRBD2	TGTGCCAGCAGCTGGCCGGGAGGTGGAATGGAGCAGTACTTC	CASSWPGGGMEQYF